These T cell receptor beta chains were read from a single sample in a study of spatial heterogeneity in lung cancer. TCRdb called the 5' RACE reads again in MiXCR, with one record for every CDR3 protein. The repertoire holds about 85,000 distinct CDR3 sequences, with approximately 18% as singletons. The sample here was PBMCs, taken at surgery. These TCRs come from a male donor with early-stage non-small cell lung cancer. Both conserved end residues are part of each CDR3. D genes are given only for firm matches.

v_call: TRBV20-1
d_call: NA
cdr3_aa: CSAQRGEETQYF

v_call: TRBV5-1
d_call: NA
cdr3_aa: CASSLDVGERVTQYF

v_call: TRBV19
d_call: NA
cdr3_aa: CASSIDPAGLGYTF

v_call: TRBV11-2
d_call: NA
cdr3_aa: CASSHSYYEQYF

v_call: TRBV7-2
d_call: NA
cdr3_aa: CASSLGGYNSPLHF

v_call: TRBV6-4
d_call: TRBD1
cdr3_aa: CASSRDRYNEQFF

v_call: TRBV7-9
d_call: NA
cdr3_aa: CASSANRNQPQHF

v_call: TRBV5-1
d_call: NA
cdr3_aa: CASSSTGLSSYEQYF

v_call: TRBV11-2
d_call: NA
cdr3_aa: CASRRQGWETQYF

v_call: TRBV6-5
d_call: TRBD2
cdr3_aa: CASSYSASGSTSYEQYF

v_call: TRBV5-4
d_call: TRBD1
cdr3_aa: CASRAGTGGVGTDTQYF

v_call: TRBV20-1
d_call: NA
cdr3_aa: CSATTVRDGYTF

v_call: TRBV28
d_call: NA
cdr3_aa: CASSFGDMNTEAFF

v_call: TRBV20-1
d_call: NA
cdr3_aa: CSARRGKNEQFF

v_call: TRBV14
d_call: TRBD1
cdr3_aa: CASSQATGAMYGYTF